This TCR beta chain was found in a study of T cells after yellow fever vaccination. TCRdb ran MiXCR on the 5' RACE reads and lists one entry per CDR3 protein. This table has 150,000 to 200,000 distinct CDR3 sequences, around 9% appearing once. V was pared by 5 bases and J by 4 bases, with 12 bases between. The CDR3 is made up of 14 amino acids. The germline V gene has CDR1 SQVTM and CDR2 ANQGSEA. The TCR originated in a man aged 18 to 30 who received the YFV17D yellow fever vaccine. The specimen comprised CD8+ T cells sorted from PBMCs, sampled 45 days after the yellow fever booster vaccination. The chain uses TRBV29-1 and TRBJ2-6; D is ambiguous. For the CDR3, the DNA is TGCAGCGTTTTTTTGGTGGGAGGGGCCAACGTCCTGACTTTC. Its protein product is CSVFLVGGANVLTF.